This entry concerns a single TCR beta chain. Its antigen is undetermined. This record belongs to a study of T cell repertoires in aging, cancer and after chemotherapy. Study summary: Over several months to years, re-sampled healthy donor repertoires clearly shared clones.

Peripheral blood genomic DNA, not sorted cells or RNA, was the template. The CDR3 sequence is 16 residues long. Trimming pared 5 bases from V and 4 bases from J, leaving 18 bases between. The study's findings and limits: Untreated cancer patients had significantly lower blood TCR diversity than age-matched healthy donors. These repertoire data do not allow conclusions about immunological memory after chemotherapy. Across the chemotherapy interval, each cancer cohort showed higher median generation probability, suggesting thymic rebound.

Rearranged V-D-J TRB sequences were amplified with a mixed TRB-A/B primer pool. TCRdb re-analysed the multiplex PCR reads in MiXCR, keeping a single row per CDR3 protein. Of 13,000 or so distinct CDR3 sequences listed, about 25% are singletons. Material for sequencing was blood. The receptor's source is a human donor in good health. J is TRBJ1-3 and V is TRBV12-3 or TRBV12-4; D uncertain. In DNA form, the CDR3 reads TGTGCCAGCAGTCCTTCATGGTCCTGGAGCGGAAACACCATATATTTT. This codes for CASSPSWSWSGNTIYF.